The clone carrying this TCR beta chain came up a few times. What it binds is unknown. Libraries of TCR beta came from iRepertoire HTBI primers plus Arm-PCR of CDR3 regions. TCRdb reanalysed the multiplex PCR reads using MiXCR and keeps one entry per CDR3 protein. Among over 350,000 distinct CDR3 sequences listed, about a fifth were seen once. Trimming left V 2 bases short and J 7 bases short, with 12 bases between. CDR3 size: 12 residues. Germline V gene data show CDR1 as DFQATT and CDR2 as SNEGSKA (reference sequence). This sample stems from a study of regulatory T cells in long-lasting Graves disease. Study findings and constraints: Persistent disease favored TRBV28, TRBJ1-2 and TRBJ2-5. Only peripheral blood was studied, not thyroid tissue.

Time point defined: persistent/refractory GD, antithyroid drugs over 5 years with positive TRAb. Preparation of the TCR library used RNA extracted from PBMCs. Specimen: peripheral blood mononuclear cells (PBMCs), collected when the disease was refractory, from a patient treated with antithyroid drugs. The V call is TRBV20-1, the J call TRBJ2-7; the D is unclear. The TCR was taken from a female donor with Graves disease. The CDR3 DNA follows: TGCAGTGCTAGATCACTTACCGGGGAGCAGTACTTC. Protein: CSARSLTGEQYF.